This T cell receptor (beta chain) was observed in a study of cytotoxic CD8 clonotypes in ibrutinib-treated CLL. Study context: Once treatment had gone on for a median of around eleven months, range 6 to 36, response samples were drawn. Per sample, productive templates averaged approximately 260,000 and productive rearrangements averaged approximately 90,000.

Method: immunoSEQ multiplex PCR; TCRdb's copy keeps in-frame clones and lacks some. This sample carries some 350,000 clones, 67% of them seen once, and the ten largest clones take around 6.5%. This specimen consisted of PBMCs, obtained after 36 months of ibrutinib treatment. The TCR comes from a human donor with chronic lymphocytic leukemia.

This chain's CDR3 is CASGLVVWTGELFF. The DNA for the CDR3 is TGTGCCAGCGGCCTAGTGGTTTGGACCGGGGAGCTGTTTTTT. The chain employs TRBV7-9 and TRBJ2-2; D is unresolved. The germline V gene has CDR1 SEHNR and CDR2 FQNEAQ (reference sequence). Trimming took 8 bases from V and 5 from J, leaving 15 bases between them. This CDR3 spans 14 amino acids.